Listed below are T cell receptor beta chains from one sample, sequenced in a study of patients and donors after allogeneic stem cell transplantation. TCRdb reanalysed the RT-PCR reads using MiXCR and keeps one entry per CDR3 protein. The sample lists 800,000 to 1,000,000 distinct CDR3 sequences, more than 15% seen once, with around 6% in the top ten. The sequencing input was blood, either unsorted or a sorted T cell fraction (not recorded which). These receptors all come from a human donor who was either an allogeneic HSCT recipient or a stem cell or donor lymphocyte infusion donor (not recorded which). It is not recorded whose cells these are; they may come from a transplant donor. The CDR3 runs from the conserved cysteine through the conserved F or W. D genes are given only for firm matches. Only part of the rows carry a size: once, few, many, or a class if the clone is expanded.

J gene,clone size,V gene,D gene,CDR3 protein,CDR3 DNA
TRBJ2-2,few,TRBV2,.,CASSEVITGELFF,TGTGCCAGCAGTGAAGTCATCACCGGGGAGCTGTTTTTT
TRBJ1-1,.,TRBV12-3/TRBV12-4,.,CASGSGLGVSAFF,TGTGCCAGCGGTTCAGGATTGGGGGTTTCGGCTTTCTTT
TRBJ2-3,few,TRBV4-3,.,CASSQEPRGPADTQYF,TGCGCCAGCAGCCAAGAACCAAGGGGCCCCGCAGATACGCAGTATTTT
TRBJ1-1,once,TRBV4-1,TRBD1,CASSQGPGQGSHTEAFF,TGCGCCAGCAGCCAAGGTCCGGGACAGGGGTCGCACACTGAAGCTTTCTTT
TRBJ2-1,few,TRBV30,.,CAWSVWSGSPDEQFF,TGTGCCTGGAGTGTATGGTCCGGGAGCCCGGATGAGCAGTTCTTC
TRBJ2-2,few,TRBV5-1,.,CASSPTSRRDDGELFF,TGCGCCAGCAGCCCGACGTCTAGGCGGGATGACGGGGAGCTGTTTTTT
TRBJ1-2,few,TRBV6-1,TRBD1,CASSEQGARNGYTF,TGTGCCAGCAGTGAGCAGGGGGCGCGGAATGGCTACACCTTC
TRBJ1-5,.,TRBV2,.,CASSAGRDQPQHF,TGTGCCAGCAGTGCTGGCAGGGATCAGCCCCAGCATTTT
TRBJ2-3,few,TRBV5-1,.,CASSYRSIRDTQYF,TGCGCCAGCAGCTATCGCAGTATCCGAGATACGCAGTATTTT
TRBJ2-5,few,TRBV24-1,TRBD1,CATSDRQGKETQYF,TGTGCCACCAGTGACAGACAGGGGAAGGAGACCCAGTACTTC
TRBJ1-2,few,TRBV5-1,.,CASSLTGTSANYGYTF,TGCGCCAGCAGCTTGACCGGGACATCTGCTAACTATGGCTACACCTTC
TRBJ2-1,few,TRBV20-1,.,CSASRRDRTLVLNEQFF,TGCAGTGCTAGTCGGCGCGACAGGACGTTAGTACTCAATGAGCAGTTCTTC
TRBJ2-2,.,TRBV10-3,.,CATYDRNTGELFF,TGTGCCACTTACGACAGAAACACCGGGGAGCTGTTTTTT
TRBJ2-7,.,TRBV25-1,TRBD2,CASSESGLADYEQYF,TGTGCCAGCAGTGAGTCGGGACTAGCGGACTACGAGCAGTACTTC
TRBJ2-7,.,TRBV20-1,TRBD2,CSARGLAAEQYF,TGCAGTGCCCGGGGACTAGCGGCCGAGCAGTACTTC
TRBJ1-1,few,TRBV6-1,.,CASYLGGNTEAFF,TGTGCCAGCTACCTGGGTGGGAACACTGAAGCTTTCTTT